This TCR beta chain was documented in a study of monozygotic twins with inflammatory bowel disease. In germline, CDR1 is LNHDA, CDR2 SQIVND (reference sequence). The CDR3 has 16 amino acids. TCRdb reprocessed the 5' RACE reads, with one entry per CDR3 protein and no DNA. The sample includes just over 300,000 distinct CDR3 sequences. The sequence was collected from a human donor with ulcerative colitis or Crohn's disease, or a healthy co-twin of an affected twin (not recorded which). The rearrangement uses TRBV19 and TRBJ2-3; TCRdb designates TRBD1, a call that cannot be tested without DNA. Sequenced: blood. The CDR3 protein is CASSPPGPILTDTQYF.